This T cell receptor beta chain was sequenced in a study of blood T cell repertoires in COVID-19. Overall study: Whether acute or convalescent, the COVID-19 samples came from the United States, Italy and Spain. Sample material is recorded as cDNA or gDNA derived from T cells, B-cell-depleted T cells, or PBMCs.

Seattle patients were enrolled while actively infected and followed longitudinally. Using immunoSEQ multiplex PCR, the repertoire was profiled, and TCRdb retains in-frame clones only, with some absent. The table records about 70,000 clones, approximately 89% of them present only once. The receptor's source is a man aged 45-60 years with COVID-19, enrolled during active disease. The sample taken for sequencing was peripheral blood.

CDR3 amino acids: CASRAGSTNEKLFF. The CDR3 DNA is TGTGCCAGCAGGGCAGGGTCAACTAATGAAAAACTGTTTTTT. This chain links TRBV6-5 with TRBJ1-4; possible D gene TRBD1, 5 bases. Looked up from germline, CDR1 is MNHEY and CDR2 is SVGAGI. CDR3 length equals 14 residues. V lost 6 bases, J lost 0 bases, and 8 bases lay in between.